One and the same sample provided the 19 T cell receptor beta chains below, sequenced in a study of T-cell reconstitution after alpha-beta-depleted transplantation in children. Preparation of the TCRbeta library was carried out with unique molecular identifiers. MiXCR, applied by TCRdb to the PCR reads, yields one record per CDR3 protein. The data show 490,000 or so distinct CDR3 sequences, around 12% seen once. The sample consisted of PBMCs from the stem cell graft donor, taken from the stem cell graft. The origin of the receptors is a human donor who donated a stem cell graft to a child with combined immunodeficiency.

The CDR3 region has the DNA TGCGCCAGCAGCCACTTAGCGGGAGATAGTGAGCAGTTCTTC. Its translation is CASSHLAGDSEQFF. This rearrangement joins TRBV4-1 to TRBJ2-1; the match to TRBD2 covers 9 bases. The CDR3 extends over 14 amino acids. The germline gives CDR1 MGHRA, CDR2 YSYEKL. The junction had 6 bases not matched to a gene; V was cut back by 3 bases and J by 9 bases.

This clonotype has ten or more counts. CDR3 sequence (DNA): TGCAGCGGCTTAATAAGGGGGGGGAATGAGCAGTTCTTC. Protein sequence: CSGLIRGGNEQFF. V and J are TRBV29-1 and TRBJ2-1; the D gene is possibly TRBD2 (7 bases). This CDR3 comprises 13 residues. The V end was cut by 7 bases, the J end by 7 bases, with 17 bases between. The germline gives CDR1 SQVTM, CDR2 ANQGSEA.

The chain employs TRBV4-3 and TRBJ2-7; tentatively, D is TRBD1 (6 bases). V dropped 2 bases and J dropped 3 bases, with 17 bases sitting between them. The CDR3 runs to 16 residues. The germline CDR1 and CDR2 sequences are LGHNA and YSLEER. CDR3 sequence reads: CASSQTVRGKSYEQYF. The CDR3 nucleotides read TGCGCCAGCAGCCAAACGGTCAGGGGCAAAAGCTACGAGCAGTACTTC.

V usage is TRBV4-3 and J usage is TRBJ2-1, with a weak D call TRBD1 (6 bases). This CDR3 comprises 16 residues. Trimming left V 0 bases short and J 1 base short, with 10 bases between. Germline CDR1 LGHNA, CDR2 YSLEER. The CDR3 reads CASSQDTGTSYNEQFF. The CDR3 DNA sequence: TGCGCCAGCAGCCAAGATACAGGGACATCCTACAATGAGCAGTTCTTC.

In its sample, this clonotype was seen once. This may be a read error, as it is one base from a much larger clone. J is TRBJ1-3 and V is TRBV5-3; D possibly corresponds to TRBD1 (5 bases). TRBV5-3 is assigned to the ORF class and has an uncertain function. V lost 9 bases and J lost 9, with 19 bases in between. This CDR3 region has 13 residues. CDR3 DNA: TGTGCCATCAGCTTGGGACCGCCGACCACCATATATTTT. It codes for CAISLGPPTTIYF.

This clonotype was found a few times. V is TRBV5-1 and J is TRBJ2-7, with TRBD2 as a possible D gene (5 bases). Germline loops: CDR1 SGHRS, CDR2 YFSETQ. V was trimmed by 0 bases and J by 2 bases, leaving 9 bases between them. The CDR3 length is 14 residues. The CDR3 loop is CASSLVGNAYEQYF. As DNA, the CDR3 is TGCGCCAGCAGCTTGGTCGGGAATGCCTACGAGCAGTACTTC.

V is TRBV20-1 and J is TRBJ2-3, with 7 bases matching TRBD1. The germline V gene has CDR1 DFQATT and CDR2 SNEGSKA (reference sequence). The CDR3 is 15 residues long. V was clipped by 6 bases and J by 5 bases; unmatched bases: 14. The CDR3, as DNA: TGCAGTGCCGCTATTGGGCAGGGGGTCGGAGATACGCAGTATTTT. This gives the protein CSAAIGQGVGDTQYF.

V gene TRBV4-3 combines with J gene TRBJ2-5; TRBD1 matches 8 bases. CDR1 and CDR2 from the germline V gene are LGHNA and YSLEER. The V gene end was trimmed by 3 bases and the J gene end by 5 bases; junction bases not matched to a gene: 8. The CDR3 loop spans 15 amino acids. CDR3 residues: CASSHEQGGGETQYF. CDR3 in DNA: TGCGCCAGCAGCCATGAACAGGGGGGAGGTGAGACCCAGTACTTC.

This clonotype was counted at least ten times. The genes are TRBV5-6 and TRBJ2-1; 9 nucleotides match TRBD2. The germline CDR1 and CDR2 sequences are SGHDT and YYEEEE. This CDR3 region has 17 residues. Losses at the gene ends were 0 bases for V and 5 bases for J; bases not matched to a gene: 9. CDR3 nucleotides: TGTGCCAGCAGCTTGGCCCAGCGGACTAGCGTTAACAATGAGCAGTTCTTC. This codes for CASSLAQRTSVNNEQFF.

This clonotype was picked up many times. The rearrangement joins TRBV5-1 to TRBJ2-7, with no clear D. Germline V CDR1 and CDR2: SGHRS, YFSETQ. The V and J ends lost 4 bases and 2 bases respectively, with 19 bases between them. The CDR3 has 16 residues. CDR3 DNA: TGCGCCAGCAGCCCACGTTCGGACCCTCAGACCTACGAGCAGTACTTC. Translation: CASSPRSDPQTYEQYF. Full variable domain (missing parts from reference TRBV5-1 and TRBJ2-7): KAGVTQTPRYLIKTRGQQVTLSCSPISGHRSVSWYQQTPGQGLQFLFEYFSETQRNKGNFPGRFSGRQFSNSRSEMNVSTLELGDSALYLCASSPRSDPQTYEQYFGPGTRLTVT.

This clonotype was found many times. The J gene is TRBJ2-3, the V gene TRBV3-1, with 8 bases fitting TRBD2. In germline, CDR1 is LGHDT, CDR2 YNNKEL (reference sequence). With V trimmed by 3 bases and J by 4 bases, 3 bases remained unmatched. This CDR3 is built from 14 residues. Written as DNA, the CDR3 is TGTGCCAGCAGCCAGGGACTAGATGCAGATACGCAGTATTTT. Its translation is CASSQGLDADTQYF.

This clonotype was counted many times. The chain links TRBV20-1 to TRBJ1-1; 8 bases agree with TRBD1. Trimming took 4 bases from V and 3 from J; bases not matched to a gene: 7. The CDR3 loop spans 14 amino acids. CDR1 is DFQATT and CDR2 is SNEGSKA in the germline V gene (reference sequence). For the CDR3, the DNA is TGCAGTGCTACGGACAGGGAGAGGGACACTGAAGCTTTCTTT. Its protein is CSATDRERDTEAFF.

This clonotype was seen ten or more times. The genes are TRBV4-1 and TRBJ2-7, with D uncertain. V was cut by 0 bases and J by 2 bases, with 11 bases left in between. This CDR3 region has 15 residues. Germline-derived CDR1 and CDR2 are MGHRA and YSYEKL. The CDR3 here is CASSQEALGPYEQYF. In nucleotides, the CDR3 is TGCGCCAGCAGCCAAGAAGCTCTAGGGCCCTACGAGCAGTACTTC.

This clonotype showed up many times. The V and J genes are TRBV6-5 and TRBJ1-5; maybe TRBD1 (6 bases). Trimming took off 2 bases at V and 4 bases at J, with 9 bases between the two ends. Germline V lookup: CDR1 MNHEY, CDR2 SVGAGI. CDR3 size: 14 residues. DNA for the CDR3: TGTGCCAGCAGTTACAGGGGGGGGAATCAGCCCCAGCATTTT. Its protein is CASSYRGGNQPQHF.

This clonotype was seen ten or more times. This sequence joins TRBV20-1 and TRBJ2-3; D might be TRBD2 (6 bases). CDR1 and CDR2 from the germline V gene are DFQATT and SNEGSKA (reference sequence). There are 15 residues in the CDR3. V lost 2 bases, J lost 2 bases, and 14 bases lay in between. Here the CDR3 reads CSARYRRALTDTQYF. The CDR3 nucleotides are TGCAGTGCTAGATACAGGAGGGCCCTCACAGATACGCAGTATTTT.

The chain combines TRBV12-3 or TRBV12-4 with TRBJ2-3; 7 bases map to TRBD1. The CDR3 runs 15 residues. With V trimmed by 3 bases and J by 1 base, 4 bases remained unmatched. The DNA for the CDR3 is TGTGCCAGCAGTTTGGATACAGGGGGCACAGATACGCAGTATTTT. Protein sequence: CASSLDTGGTDTQYF.

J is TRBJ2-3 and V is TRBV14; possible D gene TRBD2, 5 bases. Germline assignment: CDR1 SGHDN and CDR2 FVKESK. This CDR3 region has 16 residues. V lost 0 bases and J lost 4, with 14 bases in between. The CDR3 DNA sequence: TGTGCCAGCAGCCAAGATCGGAGGTGGAGTTCAGATACGCAGTATTTT. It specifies CASSQDRRWSSDTQYF.

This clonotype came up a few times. The CDR3, as DNA: TGTGCCAGCCTAGGGAGAAAGGGCTGGACGGGGAACACTGAAGCTTTCTTT. It codes for CASLGRKGWTGNTEAFF. The rearrangement joins TRBV12-3 or TRBV12-4 to TRBJ1-1, with D uncertain. Trimming left V 8 bases short and J 1 base short, with 23 bases between. The CDR3 runs to 17 residues.

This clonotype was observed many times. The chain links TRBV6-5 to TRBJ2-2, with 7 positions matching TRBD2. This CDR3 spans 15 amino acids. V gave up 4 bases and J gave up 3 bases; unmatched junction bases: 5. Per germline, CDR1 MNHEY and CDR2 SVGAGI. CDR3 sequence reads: CASSWLAGDTGELFF. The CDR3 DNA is TGTGCCAGCAGTTGGTTAGCGGGCGACACCGGGGAGCTGTTTTTT.